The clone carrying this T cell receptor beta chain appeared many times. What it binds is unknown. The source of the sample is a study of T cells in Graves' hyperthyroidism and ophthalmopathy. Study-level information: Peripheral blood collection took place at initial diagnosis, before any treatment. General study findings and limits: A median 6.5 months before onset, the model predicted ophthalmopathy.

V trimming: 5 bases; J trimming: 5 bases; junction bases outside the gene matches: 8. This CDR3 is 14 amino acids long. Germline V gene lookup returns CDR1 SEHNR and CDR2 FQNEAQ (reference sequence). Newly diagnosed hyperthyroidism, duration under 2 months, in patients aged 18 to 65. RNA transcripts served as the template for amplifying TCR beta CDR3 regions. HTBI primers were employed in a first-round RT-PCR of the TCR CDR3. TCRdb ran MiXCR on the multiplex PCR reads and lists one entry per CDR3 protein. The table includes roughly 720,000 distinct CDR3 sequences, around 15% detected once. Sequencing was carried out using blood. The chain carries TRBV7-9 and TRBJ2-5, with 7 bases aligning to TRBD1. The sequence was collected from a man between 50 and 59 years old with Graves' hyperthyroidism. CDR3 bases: TGTGCCAGCAGCGAGGGACAGCGGAACGAGACCCAGTACTTC. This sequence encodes CASSEGQRNETQYF.